Listed below are T cell receptor beta chains from one sample, sequenced in a study of blood T cell repertoires in COVID-19. Here immunoSEQ multiplex PCR was the method, and the copy in TCRdb shows in-frame clones only, minus some. Here the sample spans 100,000 or so clones, 70% to 90% being singletons. The sequenced sample consisted of peripheral blood. The receptors were sampled from a man aged 60 to 75 with acute or convalescent COVID-19. Each CDR3 is given with its conserved first and last residue. The order of the fields is D gene, J gene, V gene, clone size, CDR3 protein, CDR3 DNA. D genes are given only for firm matches. Clone size, where shown, is once, few, many, or a class for clones that have expanded.

TRBD1 | TRBJ2-7 | TRBV28 | - | CASSSGQERYEQYF | TGTGCCAGCAGTTCCGGACAGGAGAGATACGAGCAGTACTTC
- | TRBJ2-5 | TRBV5-6 | - | CASSFTLGAGETQYF | TGTGCCAGCAGCTTTACTTTAGGGGCAGGCGAGACCCAGTACTTC
- | TRBJ1-3 | TRBV29-1 | once | CSAKAGGSGNTIYF | TGCAGCGCCAAGGCAGGTGGTTCAGGAAACACCATATATTTT
TRBD2 | TRBJ2-7 | TRBV7-2 | - | CASSLAGLAGGKNEQYF | TGTGCCAGCAGCTTAGCGGGACTAGCGGGGGGGAAAAACGAGCAGTACTTC
TRBD1 | TRBJ2-1 | TRBV19 | - | CASSTLPGQGHSYNEQFF | TGTGCCAGTAGCACTCTTCCGGGACAGGGCCACTCCTACAATGAGCAGTTCTTC
- | TRBJ1-5 | TRBV18 | - | CASSPPPEGNQPQHF | TGTGCCAGCTCACCACCTCCGGAGGGCAATCAGCCCCAGCATTTT
- | TRBJ2-1 | TRBV5-1 | - | CASSFADEQFF | TGCGCCAGCAGCTTCGCAGATGAGCAGTTCTTC
- | TRBJ1-1 | TRBV19 | - | CASGPGGGTEAFF | TGTGCCAGCGGGCCCGGGGGTGGAACTGAAGCTTTCTTT
- | TRBJ2-5 | TRBV11-3 | - | CASSVRETQYF | TGTGCCAGCAGCGTGCGGGAGACCCAGTACTTC
TRBD2 | TRBJ2-7 | TRBV5-4 | - | CASSPVGLAGISYEQYF | TGTGCCAGCAGCCCGGTAGGACTAGCGGGGATCTCCTACGAGCAGTACTTC
- | TRBJ1-6 | TRBV6-5 | - | CASSQQGLRSPLHF | TGTGCCAGCAGTCAACAGGGCTTAAGGTCACCCCTCCACTTT
TRBD1 | TRBJ2-3 | TRBV19 | - | CASSHRGEADTQYF | TGTGCCAGTAGTCACAGGGGGGAGGCAGATACGCAGTATTTT
- | TRBJ1-2 | TRBV14 | many | CASSQGGLGGYTF | TGTGCCAGCAGCCAAGGAGGGCTAGGTGGCTACACCTTC
TRBD1 | TRBJ1-5 | TRBV7-2 | many | CASSLVGGQGSNQPQHF | TGTGCCAGCAGCTTAGTCGGGGGACAGGGGAGCAATCAGCCCCAGCATTTT
TRBD2 | TRBJ2-5 | TRBV30 | - | CAWRGLAGETQYF | TGTGCCTGGAGGGGACTAGCGGGGGAGACCCAGTACTTC
- | TRBJ1-1 | TRBV11-3 | - | CASSLDLEGNTEAFF | TGTGCCAGCAGCTTAGATCTCGAGGGGAACACTGAAGCTTTCTTT
- | TRBJ2-2 | TRBV7-2 | - | CASSFSVGQGTGELFF | TGTGCCAGCAGCTTCTCGGTGGGCCAGGGTACCGGGGAGCTGTTTTTT
- | TRBJ1-1 | TRBV3-1/TRBV3-2 | few | CASSPSLGTEAFF | TGTGCCAGCAGCCCGTCACTAGGAACTGAAGCTTTCTTT
TRBD2 | TRBJ2-1 | TRBV19 | - | CASSTRTSGSSYNEQFF | TGTGCCAGTAGTACACGGACTAGCGGCAGCTCCTACAATGAGCAGTTCTTC
- | TRBJ1-2 | TRBV5-4 | - | CASSSIRDTRGYTF | TGTGCCAGCAGCTCCATCCGGGACACCCGAGGCTACACCTTC
- | TRBJ1-1 | TRBV11-2 | - | CASSLGGGGTEAFF | TGTGCCAGCAGCTTAGGGGGAGGGGGCACTGAAGCTTTCTTT
TRBD2 | TRBJ2-3 | TRBV7-9 | - | CATTFGPGLARFTGTDTQYF | TGTGCCACCACTTTTGGTCCGGGACTAGCGCGGTTTACCGGCACAGATACGCAGTATTTT
- | TRBJ1-1 | TRBV9 | - | CASSEQVNTEAFF | TGTGCCAGCAGCGAACAGGTCAACACTGAAGCTTTCTTT
TRBD1 | TRBJ2-1 | TRBV11-2 | - | CASSLQGATYNEQFF | TGTGCCAGCAGCCTACAGGGGGCTACTTACAATGAGCAGTTCTTC
TRBD1 | TRBJ2-1 | TRBV5-6 | - | CASSPTGNEQFF | TGTGCCAGCAGCCCGACAGGGAATGAGCAGTTCTTC
TRBD1 | TRBJ1-2 | TRBV19 | - | CASSPGQDYGYTF | TGTGCCAGTAGTCCGGGACAGGACTATGGCTACACCTTC
TRBD1 | TRBJ1-1 | TRBV7-9 | - | CASSQRGRGSGYTEAFF | TGTGCCAGCAGTCAAAGGGGGCGCGGTTCGGGCTACACTGAAGCTTTCTTT
TRBD2 | TRBJ2-5 | TRBV7-2 | - | CASSRLAGAETQYF | TGTGCCAGCAGCCGTCTAGCGGGAGCCGAGACCCAGTACTTC
TRBD2 | TRBJ2-1 | TRBV24-1 | - | CATSDLGTSGSNEQFF | TGTGCCACCAGTGATCTCGGGACTAGCGGGAGCAATGAGCAGTTCTTC
TRBD2 | TRBJ2-3 | TRBV11-3 | once | CASSPGLASDTQYF | TGTGCCAGCAGCCCCGGACTAGCTTCAGATACGCAGTATTTT